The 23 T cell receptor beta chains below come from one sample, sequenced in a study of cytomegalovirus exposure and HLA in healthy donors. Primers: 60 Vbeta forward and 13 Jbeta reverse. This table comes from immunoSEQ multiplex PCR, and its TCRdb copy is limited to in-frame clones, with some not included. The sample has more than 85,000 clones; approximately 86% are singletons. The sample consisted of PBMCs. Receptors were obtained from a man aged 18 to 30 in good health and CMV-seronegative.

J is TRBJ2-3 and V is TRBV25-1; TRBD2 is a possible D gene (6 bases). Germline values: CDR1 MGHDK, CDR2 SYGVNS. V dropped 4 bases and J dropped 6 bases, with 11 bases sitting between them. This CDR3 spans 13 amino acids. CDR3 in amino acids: CASSVEGWDTQYF. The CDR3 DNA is TGTGCCAGCAGTGTGGAGGGGTGGGATACGCAGTATTTT.

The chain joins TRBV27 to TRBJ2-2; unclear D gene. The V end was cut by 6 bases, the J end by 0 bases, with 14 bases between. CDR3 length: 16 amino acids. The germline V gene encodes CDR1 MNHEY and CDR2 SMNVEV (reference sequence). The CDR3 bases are TGTGCCAGCAGGGTCGGGTCTACAACGAACACCGGGGAGCTGTTTTTT. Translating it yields CASRVGSTTNTGELFF.

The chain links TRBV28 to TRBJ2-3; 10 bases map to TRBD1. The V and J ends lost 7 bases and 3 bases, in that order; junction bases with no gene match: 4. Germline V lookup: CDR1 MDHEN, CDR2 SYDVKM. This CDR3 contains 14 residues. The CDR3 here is CASIPGQGTDTQYF. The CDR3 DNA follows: TGTGCCAGCATCCCGGGACAGGGGACAGATACGCAGTATTTT.

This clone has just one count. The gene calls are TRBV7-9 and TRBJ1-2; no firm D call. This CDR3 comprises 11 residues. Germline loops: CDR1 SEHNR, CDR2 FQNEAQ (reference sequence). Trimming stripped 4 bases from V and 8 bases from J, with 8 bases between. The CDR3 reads CASSYFNGYTF. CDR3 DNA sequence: TGTGCCAGCAGCTACTTCAACGGCTACACCTTC.

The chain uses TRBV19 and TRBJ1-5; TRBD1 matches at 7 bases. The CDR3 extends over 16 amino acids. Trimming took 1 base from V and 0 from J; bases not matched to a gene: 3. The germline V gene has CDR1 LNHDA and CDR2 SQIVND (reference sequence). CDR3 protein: CASSIGTGNSNQPQHF. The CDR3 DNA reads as TGTGCCAGTAGTATAGGGACAGGCAATAGCAATCAGCCCCAGCATTTT.

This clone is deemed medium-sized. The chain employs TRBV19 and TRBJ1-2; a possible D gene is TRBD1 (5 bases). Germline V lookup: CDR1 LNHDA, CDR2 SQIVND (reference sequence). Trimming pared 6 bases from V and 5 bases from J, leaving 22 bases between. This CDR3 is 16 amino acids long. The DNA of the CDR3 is TGTGCCAGTAGAACGCGAACGGGGGAGGCTCGGTATGGCTACACCTTC. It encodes CASRTRTGEARYGYTF.

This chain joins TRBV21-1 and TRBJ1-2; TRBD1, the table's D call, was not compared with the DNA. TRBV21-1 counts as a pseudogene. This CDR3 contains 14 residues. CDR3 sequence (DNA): TGTGCCAGCAGCAATCCCGGGACAGGGTCTGGCTACACCTTC. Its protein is CASSNPGTGSGYTF.

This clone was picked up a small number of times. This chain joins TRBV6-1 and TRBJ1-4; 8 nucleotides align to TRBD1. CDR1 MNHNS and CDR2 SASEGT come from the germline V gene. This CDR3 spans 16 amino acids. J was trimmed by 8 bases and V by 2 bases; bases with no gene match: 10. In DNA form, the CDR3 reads TGTGCCAGCAGTGAACAGGGGGCAGTGATAGGGGAAAAACTGTTTTTT. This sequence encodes CASSEQGAVIGEKLFF.

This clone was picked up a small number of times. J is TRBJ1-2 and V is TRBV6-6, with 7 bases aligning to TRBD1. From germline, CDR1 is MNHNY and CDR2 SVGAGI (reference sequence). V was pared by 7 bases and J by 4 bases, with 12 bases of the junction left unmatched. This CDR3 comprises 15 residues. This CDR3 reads CASKGTAGWIYGYTF. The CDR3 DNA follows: TGTGCCAGCAAAGGGACAGCTGGGTGGATCTATGGCTACACCTTC.

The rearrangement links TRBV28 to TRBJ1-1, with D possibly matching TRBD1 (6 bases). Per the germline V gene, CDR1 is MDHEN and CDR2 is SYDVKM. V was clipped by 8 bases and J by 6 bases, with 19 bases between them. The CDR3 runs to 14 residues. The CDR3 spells CASGRAGVGPEAFF. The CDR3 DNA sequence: TGTGCCAGCGGGCGAGCAGGGGTGGGCCCTGAAGCTTTCTTT.

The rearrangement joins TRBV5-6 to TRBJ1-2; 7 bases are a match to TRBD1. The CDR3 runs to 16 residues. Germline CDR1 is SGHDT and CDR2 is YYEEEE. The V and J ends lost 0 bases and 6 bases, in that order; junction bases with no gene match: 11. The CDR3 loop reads CASSLENDRVVNGYTF. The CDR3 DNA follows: TGTGCCAGCAGCTTGGAAAATGACAGGGTGGTAAATGGCTACACCTTC.

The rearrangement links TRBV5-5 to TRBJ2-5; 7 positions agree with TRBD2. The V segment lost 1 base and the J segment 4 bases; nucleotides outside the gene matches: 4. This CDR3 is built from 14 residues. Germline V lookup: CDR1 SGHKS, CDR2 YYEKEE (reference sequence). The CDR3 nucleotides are TGTGCCAGCAGCTTGTTCGGGAGGTTAGAGACCCAGTACTTC. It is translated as CASSLFGRLETQYF. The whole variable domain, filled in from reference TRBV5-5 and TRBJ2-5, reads DAGVTQSPTHLIKTRGQQVTLRCSPISGHKSVSWYQQVLGQGPQFIFQYYEKEERGRGNFPDRFSARQFPNYSSELNVNALLLGDSALYLCASSLFGRLETQYFGPGTRLLVL.

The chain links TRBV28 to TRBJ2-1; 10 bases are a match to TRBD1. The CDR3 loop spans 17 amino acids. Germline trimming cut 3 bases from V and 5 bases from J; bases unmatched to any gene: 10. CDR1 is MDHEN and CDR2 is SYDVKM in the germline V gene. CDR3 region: CASSLIGGQGVNNEQFF. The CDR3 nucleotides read TGTGCCAGCAGTTTGATTGGTGGACAGGGGGTAAACAATGAGCAGTTCTTC. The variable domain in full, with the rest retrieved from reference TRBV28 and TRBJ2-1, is DVKVTQSSRYLVKRTGEKVFLECVQDMDHENMFWYRQDPGLGLRLIYFSYDVKMKEKGDIPEGYSVSREKKERFSLILESASTNQTSMYLCASSLIGGQGVNNEQFFGPGTRLTVL.

CDR3 nucleotide sequence: TGTGCCAGTAGTATAGACAGGGGAGGGTCCTACGAGCAGTACTTC. Protein: CASSIDRGGSYEQYF. The V gene is TRBV19, the J gene TRBJ2-7; tentatively, D is TRBD2 (7 bases). Trimming stripped 0 bases from V and 1 base from J, with 10 bases between. This CDR3 is built from 15 residues. The germline V gene encodes CDR1 LNHDA and CDR2 SQIVND (reference sequence).

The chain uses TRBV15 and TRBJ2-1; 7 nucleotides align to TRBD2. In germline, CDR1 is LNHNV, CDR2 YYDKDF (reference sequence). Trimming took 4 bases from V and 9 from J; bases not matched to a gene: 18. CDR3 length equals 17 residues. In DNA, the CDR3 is TGTGCCACCAGCAACCCGGTTGGGCGGGCGGGAGCGGCTGAGCAGTTCTTC. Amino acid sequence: CATSNPVGRAGAAEQFF.

CDR3 amino acids: CASSPTYDSGANVLTF. For the CDR3, the DNA is TGCGCCAGCAGCCCTACGTACGACTCTGGGGCCAACGTCCTGACTTTC. This chain joins TRBV4-3 and TRBJ2-6, with D uncertain. The V end lost 4 bases, the J end lost 0 bases, and 10 bases lay between the germline ends. This CDR3 has 16 amino acids. Germline CDR1 is LGHNA and CDR2 is YSLEER.

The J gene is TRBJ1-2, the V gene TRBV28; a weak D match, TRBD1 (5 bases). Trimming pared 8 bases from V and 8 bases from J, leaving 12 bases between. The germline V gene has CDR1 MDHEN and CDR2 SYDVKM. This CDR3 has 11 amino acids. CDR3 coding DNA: TGTGCCAGCTCAGGGAGGCACGGCTACACCTTC. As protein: CASSGRHGYTF.

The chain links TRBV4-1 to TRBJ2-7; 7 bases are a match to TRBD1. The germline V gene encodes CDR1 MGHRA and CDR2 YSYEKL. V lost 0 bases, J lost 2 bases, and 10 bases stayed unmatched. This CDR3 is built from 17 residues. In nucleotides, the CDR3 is TGCGCCAGCAGCCAAGACGGATCCGCGCAGGGGGCCTACGAGCAGTACTTC. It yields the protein CASSQDGSAQGAYEQYF.

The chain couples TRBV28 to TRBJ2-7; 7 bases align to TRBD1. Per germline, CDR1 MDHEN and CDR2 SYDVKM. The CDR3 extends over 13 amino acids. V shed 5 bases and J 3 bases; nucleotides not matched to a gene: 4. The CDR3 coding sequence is TGTGCCAGCAGTAGGACAGGATTCTACGAGCAGTACTTC. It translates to CASSRTGFYEQYF.

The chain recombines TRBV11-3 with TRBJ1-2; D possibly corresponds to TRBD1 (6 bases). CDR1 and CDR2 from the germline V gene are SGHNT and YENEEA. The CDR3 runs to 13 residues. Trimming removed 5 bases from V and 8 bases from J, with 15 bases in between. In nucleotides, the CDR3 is TGTGCCAGCAGCCTACAGGGCCCCTCCGGCTACACCTTC. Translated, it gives CASSLQGPSGYTF.

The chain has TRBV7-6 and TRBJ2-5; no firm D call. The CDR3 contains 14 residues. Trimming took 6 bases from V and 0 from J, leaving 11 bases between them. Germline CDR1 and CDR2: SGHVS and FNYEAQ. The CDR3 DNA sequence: TGTGCCAGCAGTCGCGGCCACAACCAAGAGACCCAGTACTTC. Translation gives CASSRGHNQETQYF.

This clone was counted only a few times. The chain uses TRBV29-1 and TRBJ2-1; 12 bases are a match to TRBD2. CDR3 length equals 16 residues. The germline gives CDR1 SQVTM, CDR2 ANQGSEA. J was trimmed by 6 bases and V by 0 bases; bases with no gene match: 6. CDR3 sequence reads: CSVEDLASGRANEQFF. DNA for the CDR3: TGCAGCGTTGAAGATCTGGCTAGCGGGAGGGCCAATGAGCAGTTCTTC.

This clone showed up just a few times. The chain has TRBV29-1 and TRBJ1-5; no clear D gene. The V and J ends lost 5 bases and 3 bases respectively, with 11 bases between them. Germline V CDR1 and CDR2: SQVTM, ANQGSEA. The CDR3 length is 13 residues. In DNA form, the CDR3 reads TGCAGCGTTAGTAACAGTGCCAATCAGCCCCAGCATTTT. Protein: CSVSNSANQPQHF.